This T cell receptor (beta chain) was captured by sequencing in a study of blood T cell repertoires in COVID-19. Per the original data handling: The authors estimated nucleated cell counts from reference gene primer amplification. Profiling relied on immunoSEQ multiplex PCR, and the TCRdb table lists in-frame clones only, not all of them. V and J calls plus clone size are reproduced from that table; the DNA served to infer D and trimming. The data show about 100,000 clones, with approximately 88% seen just once and approximately 26% held by the top ten. Germline V gene data show CDR1 as MDHEN and CDR2 as SYDVKM. Losses at the gene ends were 6 bases for V and 2 bases for J; bases not matched to a gene: 9. The CDR3 is made up of 15 amino acids.

Sequencing was carried out using peripheral blood. The rearrangement links TRBV28 to TRBJ1-1; 7 bases are shared with TRBD1. The sequence derives from a man between 60 and 75 years old with acute or convalescent COVID-19. CDR3 sequence reads: CASSSIQGVNTEAFF. CDR3 DNA: TGTGCCAGCAGCTCTATTCAGGGGGTCAACACTGAAGCTTTCTTT.